Included here is one TCR beta chain sequence, with context. Its matching antigen is unknown. This sample stems from a study of beta chain features in type 1 diabetes. Study information: Patients and healthy donors were similar in age, gender and cell yields.

Populations obtained by sorting all exceeded 98% purity. Isolated RNA was reverse transcribed in full, so expressed TCRB transcripts were sequenced. TCRdb's copy holds only in-frame clones and misses some; the assay was immunoSEQ multiplex PCR. This table has about 700,000 clones, around 15% appearing once. Study conclusions and caveats: With patients and controls alike, PCR might favor shorter templates to an equal degree. Moderate yet significant TCRB CDR3 shortening was seen in Type 1 diabetes patients in all four CD4+ subsets. Fewer insertions but more deletions were seen at VDJ junctions in type 1 diabetes patients.

This receptor was identified in a man aged 18 to 30 with type 1 diabetes. Input material: naive CD4+ T cells from blood.

The CDR3 DNA is TGTGCCAGCAGTTACCAACCCAGGGACATTCAGTACTTC. It encodes CASSYQPRDIQYF. The chain employs TRBV6-5 and TRBJ2-4; maybe TRBD1 (5 bases). V was cut by 2 bases and J by 8 bases, with 10 bases left in between. The CDR3 has 13 amino acids. Germline loops: CDR1 MNHEY, CDR2 SVGAGI.